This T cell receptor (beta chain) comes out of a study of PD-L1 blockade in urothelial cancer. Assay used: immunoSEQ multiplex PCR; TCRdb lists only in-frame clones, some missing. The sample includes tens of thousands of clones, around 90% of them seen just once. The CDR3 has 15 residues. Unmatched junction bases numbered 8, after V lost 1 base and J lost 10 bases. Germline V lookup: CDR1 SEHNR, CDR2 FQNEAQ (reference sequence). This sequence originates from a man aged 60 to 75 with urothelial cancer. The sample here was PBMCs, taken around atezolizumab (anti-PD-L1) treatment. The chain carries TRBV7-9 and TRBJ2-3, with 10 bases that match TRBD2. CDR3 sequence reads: CASSLVASGGMAQYF. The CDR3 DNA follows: TGTGCCAGCAGCTTAGTCGCTAGCGGGGGAATGGCGCAGTATTTT.